The 8 T cell receptor beta chains presented below share a single source sample, sequenced in a study of human T cells and chemical hapten exposure. Time point described: pre-sensitization, week 0. The treatment is: therapeutic diphenylcyclopropenone sensitization with weekly scalp DPC. TCRdb reanalysed the RACE reads using MiXCR and keeps one entry per CDR3 protein. The sample includes about 350,000 distinct CDR3 sequences, roughly 6% of them seen just once. This sample comprised whole blood, obtained in connection with sensitization to the hapten diphenylcyclopropenone (DPC). Source of these receptors: a woman in her late teens or twenties with alopecia areata. Some clones in this sample may be carry-over from other donors' samples.

This rearrangement joins TRBV7-9 to TRBJ2-3; no clear D. The length of the CDR3 is 15 residues. V lost 2 bases and J lost 5, with 14 bases in between. Germline V CDR1 and CDR2: SEHNR, FQNEAQ (reference sequence). CDR3 sequence (DNA): TGTGCCAGCAGCTTATTCGACCCGGTCAGAGATACGCAGTATTTT. Translating gives CASSLFDPVRDTQYF. Full variable domain (remainder filled in from reference TRBV7-9 and TRBJ2-3): DTGVSQNPRHKITKRGQNVTFRCDPISEHNRLYWYRQTLGQGPEFLTYFQNEAQLEKSRLLSDRFSAERPKGSFSTLEIQRTEQGDSAMYLCASSLFDPVRDTQYFGPGTRLTVL.

This clonotype occurred many times. The chain carries TRBV11-1 and TRBJ2-1; D assignment may be TRBD1 or TRBD2 (5 bases each). The CDR3 covers 14 residues. Deletions cut 1 base from V and 10 bases from J, with 14 bases between. The germline V gene encodes CDR1 SGHAT and CDR2 FQDESV (reference sequence). The CDR3 DNA follows: TGTGCCAGCAGCTTAGGGGGACGGGGCGGGGAGCAGTTCTTC. Translating it yields CASSLGGRGGEQFF.

This clonotype was picked up many times. The chain carries TRBV6-5 and TRBJ1-1, with 7 bases matching TRBD1. Germline V lookup: CDR1 MNHEY, CDR2 SVGAGI. The CDR3 runs to 12 residues. Trimming removed 6 bases from V and 6 bases from J; junction bases left unmatched: 4. The CDR3 DNA reads as TGTGCCAGCAGCGGTCAGGGGGCTGAAGCTTTCTTT. Amino acids: CASSGQGAEAFF.

V and J are TRBV6-5 and TRBJ1-5; 8 nucleotides line up with TRBD1. This CDR3 region has 15 residues. The germline V gene has CDR1 MNHEY and CDR2 SVGAGI. The V gene end was trimmed by 5 bases and the J gene end by 2 bases; junction bases not matched to a gene: 5. The CDR3, as DNA: TGTGCCAGCAGTGATGGACAGGGCCGCAATCAGCCCCAGCATTTT. It is translated as CASSDGQGRNQPQHF.

The chain has TRBV6-5 and TRBJ1-3; D unclear. This CDR3 spans 13 amino acids. The V end lost 6 bases, the J end lost 4 bases, and 10 bases lay between the germline ends. Germline values: CDR1 MNHEY, CDR2 SVGAGI. CDR3 in amino acids: CASSEGNGNTIYF. The DNA for the CDR3 is TGTGCCAGCAGCGAGGGAAACGGAAACACCATATATTTT.

This clonotype was observed many times. The gene calls are TRBV7-2 and TRBJ1-1; 10 bases are shared with TRBD1. The V gene end was trimmed by 1 base and the J gene end by 0 bases; junction bases not matched to a gene: 2. Germline loops: CDR1 SGHTA, CDR2 FQGNSA. The CDR3 totals 16 residues. For the CDR3, the DNA is TGTGCCAGCAGCTTAGGACAGGGGGCCTTGAACACTGAAGCTTTCTTT. This codes for CASSLGQGALNTEAFF.

This clonotype was detected only a few times. The chain uses TRBV6-2 or TRBV6-3 and TRBJ1-1; TRBD1 matches at 7 bases. CDR3 length equals 14 residues. Germline values: CDR1 MNHEY, CDR2 SVGEGT. After removal of 5 bases from V and 6 bases from J, the junction contained 9 bases not matched to a gene. CDR3 sequence: CASSPGTVRAEAFF. CDR3 nucleotide sequence: TGTGCCAGCAGTCCCGGGACAGTAAGGGCTGAAGCTTTCTTT.

The chain combines TRBV24-1 with TRBJ1-2; 8 bases align to TRBD1. Germline loops: CDR1 KGHDR, CDR2 SFDVKD. The CDR3 is 16 amino acids. V trimming: 4 bases; J trimming: 0 bases; junction bases outside the gene matches: 6. DNA of the CDR3: TGTGCCACCAGTGAAGGGACAGGTCGCCCTAACTATGGCTACACCTTC. Protein sequence: CATSEGTGRPNYGYTF.